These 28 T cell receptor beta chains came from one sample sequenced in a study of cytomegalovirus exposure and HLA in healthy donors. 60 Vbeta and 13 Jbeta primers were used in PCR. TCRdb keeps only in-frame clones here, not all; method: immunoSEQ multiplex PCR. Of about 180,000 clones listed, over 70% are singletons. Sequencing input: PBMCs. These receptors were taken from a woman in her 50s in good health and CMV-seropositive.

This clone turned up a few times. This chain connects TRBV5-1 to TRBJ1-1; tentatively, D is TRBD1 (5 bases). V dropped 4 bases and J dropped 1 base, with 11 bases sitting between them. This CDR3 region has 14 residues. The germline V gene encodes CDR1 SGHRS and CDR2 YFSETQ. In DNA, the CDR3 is TGCGCCAGCAGCATAGACAGACCGAACACTGAAGCTTTCTTT. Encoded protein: CASSIDRPNTEAFF.

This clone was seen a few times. The CDR3 DNA reads TGCGCCAGCAGCCTCTCCGGGACTTATACTAGCACAGATACGCAGTATTTT. Translation gives CASSLSGTYTSTDTQYF. This rearrangement joins TRBV4-1 to TRBJ2-3, with D maybe TRBD2 (6 bases). The CDR3 runs 17 residues. Germline CDR1 and CDR2: MGHRA and YSYEKL. V lost 4 bases to trimming and J lost 0 bases, with 17 bases between them.

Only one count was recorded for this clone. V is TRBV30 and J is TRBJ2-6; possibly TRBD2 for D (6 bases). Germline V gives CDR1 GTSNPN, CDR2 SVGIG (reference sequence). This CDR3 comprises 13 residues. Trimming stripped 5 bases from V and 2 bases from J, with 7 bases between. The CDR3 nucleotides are TGTGCCTGGGGGGGGACTGGGGCCAACGTCCTGACTTTC. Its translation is CAWGGTGANVLTF.

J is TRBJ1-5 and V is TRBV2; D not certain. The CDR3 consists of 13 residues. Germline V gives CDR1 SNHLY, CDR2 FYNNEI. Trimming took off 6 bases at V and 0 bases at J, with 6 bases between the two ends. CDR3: CASRWSSNQPQHF. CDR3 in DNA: TGTGCCAGCAGATGGAGTAGCAATCAGCCCCAGCATTTT.

In DNA, the CDR3 is TGTGCCAGCAGCGCCGGGGTGAACACCGGGGAGCTGTTTTTT. Translating it yields CASSAGVNTGELFF. This rearrangement joins TRBV9 to TRBJ2-2; tentatively, D is TRBD2 (5 bases). The CDR3 has 14 residues. Germline V CDR1 and CDR2: SGDLS, YYNGEE. V was cut by 3 bases and J by 1 base, with 7 bases left in between.

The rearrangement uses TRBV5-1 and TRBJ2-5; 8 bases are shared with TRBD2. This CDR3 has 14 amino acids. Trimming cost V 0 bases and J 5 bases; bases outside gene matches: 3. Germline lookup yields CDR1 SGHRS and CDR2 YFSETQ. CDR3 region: CASSLDRGRETQYF. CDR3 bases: TGCGCCAGCAGCTTGGATCGCGGGAGGGAGACCCAGTACTTC. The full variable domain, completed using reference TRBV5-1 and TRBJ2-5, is KAGVTQTPRYLIKTRGQQVTLSCSPISGHRSVSWYQQTPGQGLQFLFEYFSETQRNKGNFPGRFSGRQFSNSRSEMNVSTLELGDSALYLCASSLDRGRETQYFGPGTRLLVL.

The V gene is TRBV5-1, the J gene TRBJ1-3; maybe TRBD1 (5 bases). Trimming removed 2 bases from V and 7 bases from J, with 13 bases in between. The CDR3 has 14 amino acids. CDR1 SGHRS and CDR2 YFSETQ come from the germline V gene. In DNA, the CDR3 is TGCGCCAGCAGCTTAGGGGCAGTCATCAACACCATATATTTT. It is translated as CASSLGAVINTIYF.

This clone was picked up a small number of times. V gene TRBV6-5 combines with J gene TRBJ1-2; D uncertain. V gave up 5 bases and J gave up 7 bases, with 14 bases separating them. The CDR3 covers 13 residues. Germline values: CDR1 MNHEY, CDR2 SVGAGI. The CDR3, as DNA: TGTGCCAGCAGTCGGGGAGGGAGTCGTGGCTACACCTTC. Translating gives CASSRGGSRGYTF.

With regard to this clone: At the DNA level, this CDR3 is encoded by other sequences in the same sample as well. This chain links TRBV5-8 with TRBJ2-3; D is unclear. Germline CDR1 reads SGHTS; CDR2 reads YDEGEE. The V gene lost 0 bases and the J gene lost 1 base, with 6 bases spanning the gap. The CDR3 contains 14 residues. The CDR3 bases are TGTGCCAGCAGCTTGGCCCCGGGCACAGATACGCAGTATTTT. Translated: CASSLAPGTDTQYF. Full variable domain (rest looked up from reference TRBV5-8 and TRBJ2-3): EAGVTQSPTHLIKTRGQQATLRCSPISGHTSVYWYQQALGLGLQFLLWYDEGEERNRGNFPPRFSGRQFPNYSSELNVNALELEDSALYLCASSLAPGTDTQYFGPGTRLTVL.

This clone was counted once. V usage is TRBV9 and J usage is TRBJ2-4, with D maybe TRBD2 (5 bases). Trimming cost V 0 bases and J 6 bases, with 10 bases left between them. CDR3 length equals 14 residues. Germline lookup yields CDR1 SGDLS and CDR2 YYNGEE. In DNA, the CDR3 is TGTGCCAGCAGCGTAGGGAACGGAGGAAACATTCAGTACTTC. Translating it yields CASSVGNGGNIQYF.

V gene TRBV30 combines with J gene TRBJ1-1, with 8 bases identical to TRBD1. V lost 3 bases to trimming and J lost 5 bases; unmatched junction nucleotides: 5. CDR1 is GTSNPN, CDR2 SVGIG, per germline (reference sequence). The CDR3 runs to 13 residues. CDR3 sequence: CAWRTGAVTEAFF. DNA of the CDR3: TGTGCCTGGAGGACAGGGGCGGTAACTGAAGCTTTCTTT.

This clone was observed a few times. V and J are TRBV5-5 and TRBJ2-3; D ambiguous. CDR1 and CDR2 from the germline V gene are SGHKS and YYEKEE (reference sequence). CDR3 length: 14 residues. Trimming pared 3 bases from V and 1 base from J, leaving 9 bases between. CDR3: CASSSDPGTDTQYF. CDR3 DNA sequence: TGTGCCAGCAGCTCCGATCCGGGCACAGATACGCAGTATTTT.

The CDR3: CASRGPGETQYF. The CDR3 nucleotides read TGTGCCAGTAGGGGCCCGGGGGAGACCCAGTACTTC. The chain couples TRBV19 to TRBJ2-5, with D possibly matching TRBD2 (5 bases). CDR1 and CDR2 from the germline V gene are LNHDA and SQIVND (reference sequence). V lost 6 bases and J 5 bases, leaving 10 bases between the germline ends. This CDR3 region has 12 residues.

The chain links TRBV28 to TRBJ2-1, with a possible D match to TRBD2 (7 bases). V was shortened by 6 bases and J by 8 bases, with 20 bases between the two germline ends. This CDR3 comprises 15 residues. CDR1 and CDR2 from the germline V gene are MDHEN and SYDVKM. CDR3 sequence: CASRGGGDGRDEQFF. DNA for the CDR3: TGTGCCAGCAGGGGAGGGGGGGATGGGCGGGATGAGCAGTTCTTC.

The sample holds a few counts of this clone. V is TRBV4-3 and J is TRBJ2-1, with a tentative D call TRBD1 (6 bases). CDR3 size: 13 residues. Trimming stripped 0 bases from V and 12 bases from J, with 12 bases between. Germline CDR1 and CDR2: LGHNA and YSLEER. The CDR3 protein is CASSQDEARGQFF. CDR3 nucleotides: TGCGCCAGCAGCCAAGATGAGGCCAGGGGGCAGTTCTTC.

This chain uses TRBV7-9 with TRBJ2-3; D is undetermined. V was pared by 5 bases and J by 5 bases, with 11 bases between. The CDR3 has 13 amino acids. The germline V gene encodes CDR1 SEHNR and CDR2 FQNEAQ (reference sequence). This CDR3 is CASSPLVKDTQYF. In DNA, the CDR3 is TGTGCCAGCAGCCCTCTCGTTAAAGATACGCAGTATTTT.

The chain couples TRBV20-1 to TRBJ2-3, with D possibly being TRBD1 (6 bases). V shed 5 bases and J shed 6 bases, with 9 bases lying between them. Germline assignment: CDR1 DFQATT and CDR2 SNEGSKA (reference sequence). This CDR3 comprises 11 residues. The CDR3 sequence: CSAGQLDTQYF. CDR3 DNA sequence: TGCAGTGCTGGACAGCTCGATACGCAGTATTTT.

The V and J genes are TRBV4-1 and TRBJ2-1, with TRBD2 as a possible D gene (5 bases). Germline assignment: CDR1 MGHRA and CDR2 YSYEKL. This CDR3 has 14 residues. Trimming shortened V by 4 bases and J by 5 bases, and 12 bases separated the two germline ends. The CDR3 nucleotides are TGCGCCAGCAGCCCGGTTGGGGAGAACAATGAGCAGTTCTTC. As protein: CASSPVGENNEQFF.

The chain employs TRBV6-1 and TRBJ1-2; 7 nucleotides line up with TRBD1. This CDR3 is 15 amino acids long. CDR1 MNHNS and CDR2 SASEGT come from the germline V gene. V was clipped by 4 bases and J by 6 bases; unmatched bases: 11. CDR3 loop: CASSVRQGALDGYTF. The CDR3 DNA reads TGTGCCAGCAGTGTCCGACAGGGTGCCTTGGATGGCTACACCTTC.

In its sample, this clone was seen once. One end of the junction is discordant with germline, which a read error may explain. CDR3 in DNA: TGCGCCAACAGCTTGCTCAGGGGATATGTCAATGAGCAGTTCTTC. Its protein product is CANSLLRGYVNEQFF. V usage is TRBV5-1 and J usage is TRBJ2-1, with D perhaps matching TRBD1 (6 bases). The CDR3 contains 15 residues. Germline V gene lookup returns CDR1 SGHRS and CDR2 YFSETQ. The variable domain in full, completed from reference TRBV5-1 and TRBJ2-1, reads KAGVTQTPRYLIKTRGQQVTLSCSPISGHRSVSWYQQTPGQGLQFLFEYFSETQRNKGNFPGRFSGRQFSNSRSEMNVSTLELGDSALYLCANSLLRGYVNEQFFGPGTRLTVL.

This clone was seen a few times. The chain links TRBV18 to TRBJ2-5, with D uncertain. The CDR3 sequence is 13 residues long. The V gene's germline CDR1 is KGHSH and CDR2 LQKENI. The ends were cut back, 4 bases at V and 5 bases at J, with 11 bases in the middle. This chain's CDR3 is CASSRPPEETQYF. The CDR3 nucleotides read TGTGCCAGCTCACGCCCACCGGAGGAGACCCAGTACTTC.

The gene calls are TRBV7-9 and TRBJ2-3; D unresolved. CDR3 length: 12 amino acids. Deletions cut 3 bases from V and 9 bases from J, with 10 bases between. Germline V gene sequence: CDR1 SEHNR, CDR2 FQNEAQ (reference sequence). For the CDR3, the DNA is TGTGCCAGCAGCTTCGATTCCGGGACGCAGTATTTT. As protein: CASSFDSGTQYF.

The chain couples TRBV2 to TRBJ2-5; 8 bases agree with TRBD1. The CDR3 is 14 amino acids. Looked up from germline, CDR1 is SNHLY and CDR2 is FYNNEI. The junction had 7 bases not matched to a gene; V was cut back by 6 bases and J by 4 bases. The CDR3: CASSFLGQGETQYF. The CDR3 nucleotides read TGTGCCAGCAGCTTCCTCGGACAGGGAGAGACCCAGTACTTC.

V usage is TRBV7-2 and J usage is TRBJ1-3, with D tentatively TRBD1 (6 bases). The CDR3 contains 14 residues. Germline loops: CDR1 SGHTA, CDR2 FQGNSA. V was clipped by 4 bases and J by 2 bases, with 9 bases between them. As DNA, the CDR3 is TGTGCCAGCAGCTCCGGGACAACTGGAAACACCATATATTTT. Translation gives CASSSGTTGNTIYF. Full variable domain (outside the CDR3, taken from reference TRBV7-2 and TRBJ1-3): GAGVSQSPSNKVTEKGKDVELRCDPISGHTALYWYRQSLGQGLEFLIYFQGNSAPDKSGLPSDRFSAERTGGSVSTLTIQRTQQEDSAVYLCASSSGTTGNTIYFGEGSWLTVV.

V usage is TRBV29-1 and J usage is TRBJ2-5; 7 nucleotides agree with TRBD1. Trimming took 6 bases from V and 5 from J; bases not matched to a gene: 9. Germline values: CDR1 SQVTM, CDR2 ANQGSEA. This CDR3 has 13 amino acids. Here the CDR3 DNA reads TGCAGCGTCCCCTTAGGGGGCTGGGAGACCCAGTACTTC. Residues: CSVPLGGWETQYF.

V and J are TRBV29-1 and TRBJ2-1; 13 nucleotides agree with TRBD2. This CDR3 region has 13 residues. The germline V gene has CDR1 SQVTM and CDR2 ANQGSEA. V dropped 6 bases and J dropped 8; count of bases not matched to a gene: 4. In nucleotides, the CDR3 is TGCAGCGTCGGGACTAGCGGGACCCATGAGCAGTTCTTC. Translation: CSVGTSGTHEQFF.

The CDR3 loop is CAWSLEGSGLKPSKVAFF. CDR3 nucleotide sequence: TGTGCCTGGAGCCTGGAAGGATCAGGGCTAAAACCATCAAAGGTAGCTTTCTTT. This rearrangement joins TRBV30 to TRBJ1-1; maybe TRBD1 (5 bases). This CDR3 is built from 18 residues. Per the germline V gene, CDR1 is GTSNPN and CDR2 is SVGIG (reference sequence). The V end lost 3 bases, the J end lost 10 bases, and 33 bases lay between the germline ends.

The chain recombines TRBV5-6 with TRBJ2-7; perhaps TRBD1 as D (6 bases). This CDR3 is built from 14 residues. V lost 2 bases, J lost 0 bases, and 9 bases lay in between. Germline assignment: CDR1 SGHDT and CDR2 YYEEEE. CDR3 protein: CASSFDRLSYEQYF. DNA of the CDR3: TGTGCCAGCAGCTTCGACAGGCTCTCCTACGAGCAGTACTTC. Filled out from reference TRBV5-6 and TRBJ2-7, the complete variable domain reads DAGVTQSPTHLIKTRGQQVTLRCSPKSGHDTVSWYQQALGQGPQFIFQYYEEEERQRGNFPDRFSGHQFPNYSSELNVNALLLGDSALYLCASSFDRLSYEQYFGPGTRLTVT.